This T cell receptor beta chain derives from a study of memory CD4+ T cells and cytomegalovirus serostatus. The sort gate was single viable CD3+CD4+CD8-CD45RO+ cells for memory CD4+ T cells. Profiling relied on immunoSEQ multiplex PCR, and the TCRdb table lists in-frame clones only, not all of them. The table shows just under 60,000 clones, with 80% to 85% occurring only once. Sequencing was done on a sample of memory CD4+ T cells from blood. This TCR came from an adult in good health and CMV-seronegative.

CDR3 sequence reads: CASSATRDSYEQYF. CDR3 bases: TGTGCCAGCTCCGCGACTAGGGATTCCTACGAGCAGTACTTC. The chain has TRBV18 and TRBJ2-7; perhaps TRBD2 as D (6 bases). Germline CDR1 and CDR2: KGHSH and LQKENI. V shed 6 bases and J shed 1 base, with 13 bases lying between them. The CDR3 is made up of 14 amino acids.